What follows describes a single T cell receptor (beta chain). The source of the sample is a study of long-term antiretroviral therapy in people with HIV. At the survey level, the v3.0 immunoSEQ assay was run. Libraries were prepared by immunoSEQ multiplex PCR; TCRdb keeps only in-frame clonotypes and omits some of them. The table includes about 24,000 clones, 95% detected once. The CDR3 sequence is 13 residues long. Germline V gene data show CDR1 as SGDLS and CDR2 as YYNGEE. V lost 0 bases and J lost 4; bases outside the gene matches: 0. This specimen consisted of unsorted PBMCs, obtained almost 5 years after starting antiretroviral therapy. The receptor's source is a woman aged 45 to 65 with HIV. The chain links TRBV9 to TRBJ1-2; TRBD1 matches 7 bases. The CDR3 spells CASSVGDSYGYTF. The CDR3 nucleotides read TGTGCCAGCAGCGTAGGGGACAGCTATGGCTACACCTTC.